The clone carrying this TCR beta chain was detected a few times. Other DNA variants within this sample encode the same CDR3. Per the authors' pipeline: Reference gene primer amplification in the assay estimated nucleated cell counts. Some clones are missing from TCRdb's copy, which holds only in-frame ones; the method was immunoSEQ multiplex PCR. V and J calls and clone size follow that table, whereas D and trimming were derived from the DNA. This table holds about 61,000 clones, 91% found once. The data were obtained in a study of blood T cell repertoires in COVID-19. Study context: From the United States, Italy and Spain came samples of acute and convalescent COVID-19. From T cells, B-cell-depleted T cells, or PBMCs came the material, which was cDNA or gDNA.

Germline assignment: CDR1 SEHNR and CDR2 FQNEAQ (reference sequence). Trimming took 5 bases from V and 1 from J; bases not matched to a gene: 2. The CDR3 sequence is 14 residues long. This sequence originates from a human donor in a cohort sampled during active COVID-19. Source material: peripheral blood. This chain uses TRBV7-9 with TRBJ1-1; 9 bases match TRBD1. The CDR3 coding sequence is TGTGCCAGCAGCAGACAGGGGGGGAACACTGAAGCTTTCTTT. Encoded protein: CASSRQGGNTEAFF.